This TCR beta chain originates from a study of CD8+CD57+ T cells in acquired aplastic anemia. Study-level information: DNA per sorted CD4+ or CD8+ sample ranged roughly 0.18 to 30 ug, averaging 3.2 ug.

A remark on this clonotype: The antigen is unknown.

Study-wide points: Patients and controls had CD8+ Simpson's diversity values that were not significantly distinct. Patients and controls shared 25 to 30 CD8+ CDR3 sequences, highly expressed in patients.

Genomic DNA templated the TCR beta VDJ and CDR3 profiling. TCRdb ran MiXCR on the reads and lists one entry per CDR3 protein. Of about 120,000 distinct CDR3 sequences detected, about 40% appear once; the ten largest clones hold 2.6%. The V end was cut by 4 bases, the J end by 5 bases, with 18 bases between. CDR3 size: 17 residues. Germline assignment: CDR1 ENHRY and CDR2 SYGVKD. Patients picked for sequencing had shown CD8+CD57+ cell expansion detected by flow cytometry. Diagnosis of severe acquired aplastic anemia applied to all patients. This sequence originates from a human donor with aplastic anemia. The sample was sorted CD4+, CD8+, or CD8+CD57+ T cells (not recorded which) from PBMCs. This chain links TRBV10-3 with TRBJ1-6; possible D gene TRBD1, 6 bases. The CDR3 loop is CAISGVERGAHNSPLHF. CDR3 sequence (DNA): TGTGCCATCAGTGGAGTGGAGCGGGGGGCCCATAATTCACCCCTCCACTTT.